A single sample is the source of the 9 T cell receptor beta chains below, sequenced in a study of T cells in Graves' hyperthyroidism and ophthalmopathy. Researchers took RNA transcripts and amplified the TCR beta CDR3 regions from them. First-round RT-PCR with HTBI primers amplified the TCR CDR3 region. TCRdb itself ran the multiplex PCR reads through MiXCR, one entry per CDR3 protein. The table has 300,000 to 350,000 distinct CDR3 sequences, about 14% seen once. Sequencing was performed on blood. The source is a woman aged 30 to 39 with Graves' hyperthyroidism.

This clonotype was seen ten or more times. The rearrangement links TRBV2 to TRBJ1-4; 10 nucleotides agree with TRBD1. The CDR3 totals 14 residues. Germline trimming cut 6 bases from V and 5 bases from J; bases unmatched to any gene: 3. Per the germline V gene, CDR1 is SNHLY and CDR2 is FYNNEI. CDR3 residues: CASRGQGTNEKLFF. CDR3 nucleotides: TGTGCCAGCAGGGGACAGGGGACAAATGAAAAACTGTTTTTT.

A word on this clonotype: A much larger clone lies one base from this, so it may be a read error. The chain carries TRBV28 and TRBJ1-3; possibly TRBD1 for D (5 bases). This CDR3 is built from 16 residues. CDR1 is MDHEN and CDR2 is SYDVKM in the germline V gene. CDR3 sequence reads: CASSGPAGRTGITIYF. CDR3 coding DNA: TGTGCCAGCAGTGGACCAGCAGGGCGAACTGGAATCACCATATATTTT.

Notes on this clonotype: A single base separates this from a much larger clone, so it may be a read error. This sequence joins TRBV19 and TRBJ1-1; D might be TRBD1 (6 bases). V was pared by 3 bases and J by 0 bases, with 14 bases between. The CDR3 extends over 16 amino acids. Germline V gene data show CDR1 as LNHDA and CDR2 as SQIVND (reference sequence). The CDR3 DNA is TGTGCCAGTAGTATCGACAGGAGTAGGATGAACACTGAAGCTTTCTTT. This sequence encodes CASSIDRSRMNTEAFF.

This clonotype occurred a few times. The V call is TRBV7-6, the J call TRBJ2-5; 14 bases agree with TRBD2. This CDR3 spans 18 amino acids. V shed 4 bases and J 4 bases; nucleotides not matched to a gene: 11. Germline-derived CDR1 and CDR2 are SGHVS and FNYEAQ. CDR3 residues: CASSSQSTSGRGRETQYF. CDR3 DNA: TGTGCCAGCAGCTCCCAATCGACTAGCGGGAGGGGACGAGAGACCCAGTACTTC. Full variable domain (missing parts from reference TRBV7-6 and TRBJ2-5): GAGVSQSPRYKVTKRGQDVALRCDPISGHVSLYWYRQALGQGPEFLTYFNYEAQQDKSGLPNDRFSAERPEGSISTLTIQRTEQRDSAMYRCASSSQSTSGRGRETQYFGPGTRLLVL.

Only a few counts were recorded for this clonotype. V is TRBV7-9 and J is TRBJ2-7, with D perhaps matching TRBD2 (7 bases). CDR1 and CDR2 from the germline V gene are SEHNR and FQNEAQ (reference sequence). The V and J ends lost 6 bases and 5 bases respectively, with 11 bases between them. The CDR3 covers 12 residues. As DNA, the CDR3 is TGTGCCAGCAGAAGGGGGGGGGACGAGCAGTACTTC. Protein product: CASRRGGDEQYF.

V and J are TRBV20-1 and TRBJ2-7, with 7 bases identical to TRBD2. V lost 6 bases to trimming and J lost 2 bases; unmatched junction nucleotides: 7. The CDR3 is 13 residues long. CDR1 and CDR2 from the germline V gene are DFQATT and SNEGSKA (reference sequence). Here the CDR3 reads CSALADLAYEQYF. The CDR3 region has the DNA TGCAGTGCCCTAGCGGACTTAGCCTACGAGCAGTACTTC.

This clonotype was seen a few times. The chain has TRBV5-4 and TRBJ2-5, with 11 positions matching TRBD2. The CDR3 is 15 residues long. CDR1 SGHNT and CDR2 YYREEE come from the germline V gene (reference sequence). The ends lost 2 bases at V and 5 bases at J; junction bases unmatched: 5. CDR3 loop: CASSLYSGGDETQYF. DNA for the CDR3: TGTGCCAGCAGCTTATATAGCGGGGGGGATGAGACCCAGTACTTC.

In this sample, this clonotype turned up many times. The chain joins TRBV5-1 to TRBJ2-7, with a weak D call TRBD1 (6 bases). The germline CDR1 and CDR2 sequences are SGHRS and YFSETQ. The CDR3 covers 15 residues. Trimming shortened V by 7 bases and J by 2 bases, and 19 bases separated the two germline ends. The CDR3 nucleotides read TGCGCCAGCTCGACCCAACGCAGGGGAACCTACGAGCAGTACTTC. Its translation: CASSTQRRGTYEQYF.

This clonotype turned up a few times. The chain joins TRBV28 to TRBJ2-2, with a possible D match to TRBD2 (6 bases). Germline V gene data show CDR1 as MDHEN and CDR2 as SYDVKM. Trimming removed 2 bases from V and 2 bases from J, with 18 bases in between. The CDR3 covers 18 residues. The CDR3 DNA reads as TGTGCCAGCAGTTTAGGGGACTTTTCCTATTTTAACACCGGGGAGCTGTTTTTT. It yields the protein CASSLGDFSYFNTGELFF.